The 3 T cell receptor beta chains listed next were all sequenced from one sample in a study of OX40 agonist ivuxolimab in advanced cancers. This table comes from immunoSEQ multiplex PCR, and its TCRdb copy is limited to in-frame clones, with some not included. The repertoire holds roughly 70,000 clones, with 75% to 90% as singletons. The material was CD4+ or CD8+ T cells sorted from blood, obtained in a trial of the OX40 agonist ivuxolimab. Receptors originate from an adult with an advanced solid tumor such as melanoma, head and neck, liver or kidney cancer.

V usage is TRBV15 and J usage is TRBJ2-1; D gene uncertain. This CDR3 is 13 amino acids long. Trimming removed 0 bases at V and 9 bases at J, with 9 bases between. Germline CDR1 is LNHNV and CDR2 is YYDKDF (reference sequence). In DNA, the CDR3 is TGTGCCACCAGCAGAGAGACTTCGAGTGAGCAGTTCTTC. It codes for CATSRETSSEQFF.

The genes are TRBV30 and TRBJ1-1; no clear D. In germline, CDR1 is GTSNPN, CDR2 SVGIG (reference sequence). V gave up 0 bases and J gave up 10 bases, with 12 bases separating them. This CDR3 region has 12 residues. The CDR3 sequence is CAWSVQRARAFF. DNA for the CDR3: TGTGCCTGGAGTGTACAACGGGCCAGAGCTTTCTTT.

The DNA for the CDR3 is TGTGCCACCAGCAGAGGGGTAGCGGGAGTCGATGAGCAGTTCTTC. Its protein product is CATSRGVAGVDEQFF. The chain has TRBV15 and TRBJ2-1; 9 nucleotides align to TRBD2. The CDR3 sequence is 15 residues long. V lost 1 base to trimming and J lost 8 bases; unmatched junction nucleotides: 6. Germline V gene sequence: CDR1 LNHNV, CDR2 YYDKDF (reference sequence).